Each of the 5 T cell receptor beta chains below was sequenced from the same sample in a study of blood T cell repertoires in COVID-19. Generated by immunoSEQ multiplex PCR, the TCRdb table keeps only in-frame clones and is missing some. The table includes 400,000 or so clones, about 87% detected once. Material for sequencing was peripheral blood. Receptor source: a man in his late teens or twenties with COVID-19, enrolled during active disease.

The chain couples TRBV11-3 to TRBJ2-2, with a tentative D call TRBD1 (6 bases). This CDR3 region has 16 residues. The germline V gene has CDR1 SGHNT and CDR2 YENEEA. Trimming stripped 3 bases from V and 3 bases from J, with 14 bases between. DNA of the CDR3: TGTGCCAGCAGCTTTGAGGCAGGGGTGGACACCGGGGAGCTGTTTTTT. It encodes CASSFEAGVDTGELFF. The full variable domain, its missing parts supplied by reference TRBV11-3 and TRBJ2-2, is EAGVVQSPRYKIIEKKQPVAFWCNPISGHNTLYWYLQNLGQGPELLIRYENEEAVDDSQLPKDRFSAERLKGVDSTLKIQPAELGDSAVYLCASSFEAGVDTGELFFGEGSRLTVL.

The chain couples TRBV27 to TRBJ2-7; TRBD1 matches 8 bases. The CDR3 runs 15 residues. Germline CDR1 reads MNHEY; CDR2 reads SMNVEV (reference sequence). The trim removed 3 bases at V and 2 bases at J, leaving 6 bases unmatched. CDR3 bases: TGTGCCAGCAGTTTGTTTCCGGGACAGGCCTACGAGCAGTACTTC. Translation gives CASSLFPGQAYEQYF.

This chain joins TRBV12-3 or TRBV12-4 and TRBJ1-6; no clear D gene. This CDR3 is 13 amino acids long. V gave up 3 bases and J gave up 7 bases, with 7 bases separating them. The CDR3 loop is CASSLPGNSPLHF. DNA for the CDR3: TGTGCCAGCAGTTTGCCAGGCAATTCACCCCTCCACTTT.

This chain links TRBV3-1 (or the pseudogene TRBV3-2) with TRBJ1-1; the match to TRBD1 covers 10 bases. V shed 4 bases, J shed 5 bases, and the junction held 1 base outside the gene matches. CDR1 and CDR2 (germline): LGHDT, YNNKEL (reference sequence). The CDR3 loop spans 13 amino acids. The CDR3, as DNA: TGTGCCAGCAGCCCGGGACAGGGGACTGAAGCTTTCTTT. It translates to CASSPGQGTEAFF.

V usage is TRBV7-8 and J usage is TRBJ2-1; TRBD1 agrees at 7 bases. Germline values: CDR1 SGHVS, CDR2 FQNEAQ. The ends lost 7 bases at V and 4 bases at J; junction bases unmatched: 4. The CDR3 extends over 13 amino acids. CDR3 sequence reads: CASTWDSYNEQFF. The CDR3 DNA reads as TGTGCCAGCACCTGGGACAGTTACAATGAGCAGTTCTTC.